These 26 T cell receptor beta chains came from one sample sequenced in a study of a mutant IDH1 vaccine in newly diagnosed glioma. As to time point: week 23, last vaccination. In the vaccine, a single dose held 300 ug of the mutant IDH1 20-mer peptide, along with topical imiquimod. Produced via immunoSEQ multiplex PCR; TCRdb's table is partial and in-frame only. The sample has 50,000 to 85,000 clones; roughly 84% are singletons. Antigen specificity for these receptors is unknown. The specimen was PBMCs, collected from a glioma patient whose treatment included an IDH1 peptide vaccine. Receptors were obtained from a man between 18 and 29 years old with glioma.

This clone has a single count. CDR3 DNA: TGCGCCAGCAGCGAAACAGGGGGTTCCTTCTACGAGCAGTACTTC. Residues: CASSETGGSFYEQYF. The chain uses TRBV4-1 and TRBJ2-7, with 8 bases lining up with TRBD1. The V segment lost 5 bases and the J segment 3 bases; nucleotides outside the gene matches: 9. Germline V gene data show CDR1 as MGHRA and CDR2 as YSYEKL. The CDR3 spans 15 residues.

The rearrangement links TRBV19 to TRBJ1-2, with TRBD1 matching over 7 bases. The CDR3 runs 15 residues. J lost 3 bases, V lost 4 bases, and 8 bases had no gene match. CDR1 is LNHDA and CDR2 is SQIVND in the germline V gene (reference sequence). The CDR3 DNA follows: TGTGCCAGTAGTAGTCGACAGGGTGGGTACTATGGCTACACCTTC. It yields the protein CASSSRQGGYYGYTF.

In DNA form, the CDR3 reads TGTGCCACCAGCAGAGAACGGACAGGGGCATACGAGCAGTACTTC. Protein: CATSRERTGAYEQYF. The J gene is TRBJ2-7, the V gene TRBV15; TRBD1 aligns across 9 bases. Germline loops: CDR1 LNHNV, CDR2 YYDKDF (reference sequence). CDR3 length: 15 residues. Trimming removed 0 bases from V and 4 bases from J; junction bases left unmatched: 4.

This clone was counted a single time. The chain combines TRBV19 with TRBJ1-1; 7 nucleotides line up with TRBD1. V was pared by 4 bases and J by 1 base, with 3 bases of the junction left unmatched. From germline, CDR1 is LNHDA and CDR2 SQIVND (reference sequence). This CDR3 comprises 14 residues. This chain's CDR3 is CASSKGQPNTEAFF. CDR3 DNA sequence: TGTGCCAGTAGTAAGGGACAGCCGAACACTGAAGCTTTCTTT. The complete variable domain, with remaining parts taken from reference TRBV19 and TRBJ1-1, reads DGGITQSPKYLFRKEGQNVTLSCEQNLNHDAMYWYRQDPGQGLRLIYYSQIVNDFQKGDIAEGYSVSREKKESFPLTVTSAQKNPTAFYLCASSKGQPNTEAFFGQGTRLTVV.

Here the CDR3 reads CASSLEVNTEAFF. The CDR3 DNA reads as TGTGCCAGCAGCTTAGAAGTGAACACTGAAGCTTTCTTT. V usage is TRBV7-6 and J usage is TRBJ1-1; D is unresolved. V was clipped by 1 base and J by 0 bases, with 3 bases between them. The CDR3 has 13 amino acids. Germline lookup yields CDR1 SGHVS and CDR2 FNYEAQ.

The chain has TRBV27 and TRBJ2-1, with TRBD2 matching over 8 bases. The CDR3 covers 13 residues. Germline V CDR1 and CDR2: MNHEY, SMNVEV (reference sequence). Trimming took 3 bases from V and 11 from J; bases not matched to a gene: 6. Here the CDR3 DNA reads TGTGCCAGCAGTTTGGGCAGTAGCGGGAAGCAGTTCTTC. Its protein is CASSLGSSGKQFF.

The chain couples TRBV19 to TRBJ2-6; D gene uncertain. CDR1 is LNHDA, CDR2 SQIVND, per germline (reference sequence). V lost 5 bases and J lost 4, with 12 bases in between. The CDR3 is 15 residues long. As DNA, the CDR3 is TGTGCCAGTAGTCCCCACAAGTCCGGGGCCAACGTCCTGACTTTC. It yields the protein CASSPHKSGANVLTF.

V usage is TRBV30 and J usage is TRBJ1-6; no clear D. CDR1 is GTSNPN, CDR2 SVGIG, per germline (reference sequence). The CDR3 runs 15 residues. V was cut by 0 bases and J by 5 bases, with 11 bases left in between. The CDR3 sequence: CAWSVTMADNSPLHF. In DNA, the CDR3 is TGTGCCTGGAGTGTAACGATGGCAGATAATTCACCCCTCCACTTT.

The CDR3 sequence is CASSPRDRNTEAFF. CDR3 DNA: TGTGCCAGCTCACCCCGTGACAGGAACACTGAAGCTTTCTTT. The genes are TRBV18 and TRBJ1-1; tentatively, D is TRBD1 (5 bases). The CDR3 has 14 amino acids. Germline CDR1 is KGHSH and CDR2 is LQKENI. V shed 3 bases and J shed 1 base, with 9 bases lying between them.

The V call is TRBV30, the J call TRBJ2-1; D gene ambiguous. Trimming stripped 2 bases from V and 4 bases from J, with 9 bases between. From germline, CDR1 is GTSNPN and CDR2 SVGIG (reference sequence). The CDR3 spans 13 residues. The CDR3 DNA follows: TGTGCCTGGAGTCCCACATTTTACAATGAGCAGTTCTTC. Its protein is CAWSPTFYNEQFF.

This clone was detected a few times. Being one base from a much bigger clone, this may be a read error. This sample also contains other DNA sequences that code for the same CDR3. This chain uses TRBV7-9 with TRBJ1-1; 8 bases line up with TRBD1. V was pared by 2 bases and J by 1 base, with 3 bases of the junction left unmatched. The CDR3 has 15 residues. Germline-derived CDR1 and CDR2 are SEHNR and FQNEAQ (reference sequence). The CDR3 region has the DNA TGTGCCAGCAGCTTAAGACAGGGGAAGAACACTGAAGCTTTCTTT. It specifies CASSLRQGKNTEAFF.

V gene TRBV28 combines with J gene TRBJ1-2; TRBD1 is a possible D gene (6 bases). This CDR3 contains 16 residues. The V gene lost 1 base and the J gene lost 2 bases, with 14 bases spanning the gap. Germline CDR1 is MDHEN and CDR2 is SYDVKM. The chain's CDR3 is CASSLFPSGDNYGYTF. The DNA of the CDR3 is TGTGCCAGCAGTTTATTCCCCTCAGGGGACAACTATGGCTACACCTTC.

The CDR3 loop is CSVVLGPNGTAVNEKLFF. CDR3 nucleotides: TGCAGCGTAGTGTTGGGGCCGAACGGGACAGCCGTTAATGAAAAACTGTTTTTT. J is TRBJ1-4 and V is TRBV29-1, with 7 bases that match TRBD1. Looked up from germline, CDR1 is SQVTM and CDR2 is ANQGSEA. This CDR3 contains 18 residues. V was pared by 6 bases and J by 4 bases, with 20 bases of the junction left unmatched.

The genes are TRBV7-9 and TRBJ2-5, with D unclear. V was trimmed by 9 bases and J by 5 bases, leaving 13 bases between them. The germline V gene has CDR1 SEHNR and CDR2 FQNEAQ (reference sequence). This CDR3 contains 12 residues. CDR3 in amino acids: CARPALRETQYF. As DNA, the CDR3 is TGTGCCAGACCCGCCTTGCGTGAGACCCAGTACTTC.

The chain uses TRBV27 and TRBJ1-3; a possible D gene is TRBD1 (6 bases). CDR1 is MNHEY and CDR2 is SMNVEV in the germline V gene (reference sequence). V lost 5 bases and J lost 4, with 24 bases in between. This CDR3 spans 18 amino acids. In DNA, the CDR3 is TGTGCCAGCAGTCTGGGACACACGCCTTCTCTATCCGGAAACACCATATATTTT. Its protein is CASSLGHTPSLSGNTIYF.

V usage is TRBV19 and J usage is TRBJ1-1; D remains unclear. The CDR3 has 15 residues. V lost 7 bases and J lost 1, with 16 bases in between. Germline-derived CDR1 and CDR2 are LNHDA and SQIVND (reference sequence). CDR3 sequence reads: CASTRYSDPNTEAFF. CDR3 nucleotides: TGTGCCAGTACCCGATATTCGGATCCGAACACTGAAGCTTTCTTT.

This clone appeared a single time. The chain recombines TRBV4-3 with TRBJ2-3, with a possible D match to TRBD2 (5 bases). Germline V gives CDR1 LGHNA, CDR2 YSLEER. This CDR3 comprises 17 residues. Trimming removed 0 bases at V and 2 bases at J, with 15 bases between. As DNA, the CDR3 is TGCGCCAGCAGCCAAGATGAGGGAAAAGGAGTCACAGATACGCAGTATTTT. It codes for CASSQDEGKGVTDTQYF.

This sequence joins TRBV30 and TRBJ2-2; 8 nucleotides agree with TRBD1. The ends lost 1 base at V and 2 bases at J; junction bases unmatched: 21. The CDR3 consists of 21 residues. Germline V gene data show CDR1 as GTSNPN and CDR2 as SVGIG (reference sequence). The CDR3 DNA follows: TGTGCCTGGAGTGGAATACAGGGGGTAGGGACCACTGGACTCAACACCGGGGAGCTGTTTTTT. Translating it yields CAWSGIQGVGTTGLNTGELFF.

The chain has TRBV7-9 and TRBJ1-3; no clear D gene. V was pared by 8 bases and J by 2 bases, with 16 bases between. Germline CDR1 and CDR2: SEHNR and FQNEAQ (reference sequence). The CDR3 runs to 15 residues. The CDR3 bases are TGTGCCAGCGAGCGACACGCCGGGCCTGGAAACACCATATATTTT. It codes for CASERHAGPGNTIYF.

The chain recombines TRBV2 with TRBJ2-1; 11 bases are a match to TRBD2. CDR1 SNHLY and CDR2 FYNNEI come from the germline V gene. Trimming at V came to 6 bases and at J to 6 bases, leaving 13 bases not matched to a gene. There are 17 residues in the CDR3. The CDR3 protein is CASSRNLLAGELNEQFF. The CDR3 nucleotides are TGTGCCAGCAGCAGAAACCTACTAGCGGGAGAACTCAATGAGCAGTTCTTC.

V is TRBV28 and J is TRBJ1-1, with no clear D. The CDR3 contains 14 residues. Germline-derived CDR1 and CDR2 are MDHEN and SYDVKM. V lost 3 bases and J lost 4, with 12 bases in between. DNA for the CDR3: TGTGCCAGCAGTTTGTCTAGGGCTGGCACTGAAGCTTTCTTT. It specifies CASSLSRAGTEAFF. Filled out from reference TRBV28 and TRBJ1-1, the complete variable domain reads DVKVTQSSRYLVKRTGEKVFLECVQDMDHENMFWYRQDPGLGLRLIYFSYDVKMKEKGDIPEGYSVSREKKERFSLILESASTNQTSMYLCASSLSRAGTEAFFGQGTRLTVV.

CDR3 nucleotides: TGTGCCAGCAGTGAAGAGGGACAGGGGTCCACTGAAGCTTTCTTT. As protein: CASSEEGQGSTEAFF. The gene calls are TRBV6-1 and TRBJ1-1; 10 nucleotides match TRBD1. V lost 1 base to trimming and J lost 4 bases; unmatched junction nucleotides: 3. Germline assignment: CDR1 MNHNS and CDR2 SASEGT. There are 15 residues in the CDR3.

In this sample, this clone turned up a few times. The rearrangement links TRBV7-9 to TRBJ2-7; 7 bases are shared with TRBD1. CDR3 length: 14 amino acids. V lost 5 bases, J lost 3 bases, and 7 bases stayed unmatched. CDR1 and CDR2 (germline): SEHNR, FQNEAQ (reference sequence). The CDR3 region has the DNA TGTGCCAGCAGCGGGGACAGCCAAGTCTACGAGCAGTACTTC. Protein: CASSGDSQVYEQYF.

The chain carries TRBV7-9 and TRBJ2-7, with TRBD2 as a possible D gene (7 bases). The CDR3 extends over 15 amino acids. CDR1 is SEHNR and CDR2 is FQNEAQ in the germline V gene (reference sequence). V shed 4 bases and J shed 4 bases, with 17 bases lying between them. The CDR3 spells CASSSQQGGRYEQYF. In nucleotides, the CDR3 is TGTGCCAGCAGCTCCCAACAGGGAGGGAGGTACGAGCAGTACTTC.

The CDR3 loop is CASSEGGGLNEKLFF. CDR3 DNA sequence: TGTGCCAGCAGCGAGGGAGGGGGACTTAATGAAAAACTGTTTTTT. The chain employs TRBV9 and TRBJ1-4; D might be TRBD1 (6 bases). Germline values: CDR1 SGDLS, CDR2 YYNGEE. The V end lost 3 bases, the J end lost 4 bases, and 13 bases lay between the germline ends. The CDR3 runs 15 residues.

Concerning this clone itself: This CDR3 is also generated by other DNA sequences in the sample. V is TRBV5-6 and J is TRBJ2-7; 8 bases map to TRBD1. CDR3 length: 16 residues. V lost 1 base, J lost 3 bases, and 9 bases stayed unmatched. Germline assignment: CDR1 SGHDT and CDR2 YYEEEE. CDR3 sequence: CASSLRGTGGFYEQYF. DNA for the CDR3: TGTGCCAGCAGCTTGAGGGGAACAGGGGGGTTCTACGAGCAGTACTTC.